A single sample gave rise to the 10 T cell receptor beta chains below, sequenced in a study of blood T cell repertoires in COVID-19 (TCRdb year 2020). The library was generated by the immunoSEQ multiplex PCR assay. What TCRdb holds here is the immuneACCESS table cut down to in-frame rearrangements. Part of the clones is not present; checked against another copy, under half of the missing clones reflect an unresolved V gene, and the others are unexplained. The sample table lists under 35,000 clones, 70% to 90% of them with a count of one. The ten top clones hold approximately 5.9% of the sample. The sequenced sample was peripheral blood. The receptors originated from a human donor in a cohort sampled during active COVID-19.

This rearrangement joins TRBV28 to TRBJ2-7; possible D gene TRBD1, 6 bases. This CDR3 comprises 12 residues. Per germline, CDR1 MDHEN and CDR2 SYDVKM. The V gene lost 7 bases and the J gene lost 4 bases, with 11 bases spanning the gap. In nucleotides, the CDR3 is TGTGCCAGCAACTTGGGGGCTTACGAGCAGTACTTC. Protein: CASNLGAYEQYF.

The chain is built from TRBV3-1 (or the pseudogene TRBV3-2) and TRBJ1-1, with D possibly being TRBD1 (6 bases). Germline V CDR1 and CDR2: LGHDT, YNNKEL (reference sequence). This CDR3 has 12 amino acids. The germline V and J ends were trimmed by 5 bases and 7 bases, with 11 bases remaining between them. The CDR3 loop reads CASSVNRVEAFF. In DNA, the CDR3 is TGTGCCAGCAGCGTAAACAGGGTTGAAGCTTTCTTT.

The CDR3 loop is CASNHPGGGPKTDTGELFF. CDR3 DNA: TGTGCCAGCAACCACCCTGGGGGGGGGCCTAAGACCGACACCGGGGAGCTGTTTTTT. V and J are TRBV2 and TRBJ2-2, with D perhaps TRBD2 (7 bases). CDR3 size: 19 residues. Germline-derived CDR1 and CDR2 are SNHLY and FYNNEI. V lost 7 bases, J lost 3 bases, and 27 bases lay in between.

This clone has just one count. The chain carries TRBV25-1 and TRBJ2-1; D unresolved. Trimming removed 1 base from V and 4 bases from J, with 5 bases in between. CDR3 length: 13 residues. Germline CDR1 is MGHDK and CDR2 is SYGVNS. The CDR3 sequence is CASSESVYNEQFF. The CDR3 DNA follows: TGTGCCAGCAGTGAATCTGTATACAATGAGCAGTTCTTC.

This clone has just one count. V is TRBV19 and J is TRBJ1-1; 8 bases map to TRBD1. Trimming cost V 3 bases and J 2 bases; bases outside gene matches: 8. The CDR3 has 16 amino acids. Germline V gene data show CDR1 as LNHDA and CDR2 as SQIVND (reference sequence). The CDR3, as DNA: TGTGCCAGTAGTATTCCCTCACAGGGGGGAAACACTGAAGCTTTCTTT. Its translation: CASSIPSQGGNTEAFF.

The gene calls are TRBV3-1 (or the pseudogene TRBV3-2) and TRBJ2-7, with 14 bases matching TRBD2. Germline V gene sequence: CDR1 LGHDT, CDR2 YNNKEL (reference sequence). Trimming took 4 bases from V and 4 from J; bases not matched to a gene: 3. The CDR3 consists of 15 residues. CDR3 loop: CASSLGLAGGYEQYF. CDR3 nucleotide sequence: TGTGCCAGCAGCCTTGGACTAGCGGGGGGATACGAGCAGTACTTC.

The rearrangement links TRBV5-4 to TRBJ1-2, with D perhaps matching TRBD1 (5 bases). Germline values: CDR1 SGHNT, CDR2 YYREEE (reference sequence). The CDR3 contains 13 residues. Trimming took off 4 bases at V and 4 bases at J, with 11 bases between the two ends. The CDR3 sequence: CASSADSFYGYTF. In DNA form, the CDR3 reads TGTGCCAGCAGCGCCGACAGTTTCTATGGCTACACCTTC.

The chain carries TRBV3-1 (or the pseudogene TRBV3-2) and TRBJ2-7, with a tentative D call TRBD2 (6 bases). V dropped 4 bases and J dropped 6 bases, with 13 bases sitting between them. CDR1 and CDR2 (germline): LGHDT, YNNKEL (reference sequence). The CDR3 has 13 residues. CDR3 DNA sequence: TGTGCCAGCAGCCGGACTACCCTCGGCGAGCAGTACTTC. Translation: CASSRTTLGEQYF.

V usage is TRBV3-1 (or the pseudogene TRBV3-2) and J usage is TRBJ2-2; 10 nucleotides agree with TRBD2. Trimming removed 3 bases from V and 1 base from J; junction bases left unmatched: 5. There are 17 residues in the CDR3. In germline, CDR1 is LGHDT, CDR2 YNNKEL (reference sequence). This chain's CDR3 is CASSHFSSGGNTGELFF. CDR3 bases: TGTGCCAGCAGCCACTTTTCTAGCGGGGGGAACACCGGGGAGCTGTTTTTT.

J is TRBJ2-7 and V is TRBV28; 8 bases line up with TRBD1. CDR3 length: 14 residues. From germline, CDR1 is MDHEN and CDR2 SYDVKM. The J segment lost 3 bases and the V segment lost 7 bases, leaving 8 bases of the junction unmatched. The CDR3 DNA reads TGTGCCAGCAACCACCGGACAGGGAGCTACGAGCAGTACTTC. This translates into CASNHRTGSYEQYF.